These 29 T cell receptor beta chains came from one sample sequenced in a study of cytomegalovirus exposure and HLA in healthy donors. The PCR had 60 Vbeta and 13 Jbeta primers. This table comes from immunoSEQ multiplex PCR, and its TCRdb copy is limited to in-frame clones, with some not included. The repertoire holds 130,000 or so clones, with 60% to 75% as singletons. Sequencing input: PBMCs. The source is a woman aged 40 to 50 in good health and CMV-seropositive.

CDR3: CASSLWGPETQYF. The CDR3 DNA reads TGTGCCAGCAGCTTATGGGGGCCGGAGACCCAGTACTTC. The J gene is TRBJ2-5, the V gene TRBV7-6, with a possible D match to TRBD1 (6 bases). V shed 2 bases and J shed 5 bases, with 9 bases lying between them. Germline CDR1 SGHVS, CDR2 FNYEAQ. The CDR3 is 13 residues long. The variable domain in full, with the rest retrieved from reference TRBV7-6 and TRBJ2-5, is GAGVSQSPRYKVTKRGQDVALRCDPISGHVSLYWYRQALGQGPEFLTYFNYEAQQDKSGLPNDRFSAERPEGSISTLTIQRTEQRDSAMYRCASSLWGPETQYFGPGTRLLVL.

This chain joins TRBV19 and TRBJ2-2, with D perhaps matching TRBD1 (5 bases). This CDR3 contains 14 residues. Germline V gene sequence: CDR1 LNHDA, CDR2 SQIVND (reference sequence). V shed 3 bases and J shed 7 bases, with 12 bases lying between them. The chain's CDR3 is CASSIRQGGGELFF. The CDR3, as DNA: TGTGCCAGTAGTATTAGGCAGGGTGGCGGGGAGCTGTTTTTT.

The chain couples TRBV7-2 to TRBJ2-5; a possible D gene is TRBD2 (5 bases). The V end lost 7 bases, the J end lost 4 bases, and 19 bases lay between the germline ends. CDR3 size: 15 residues. Germline assignment: CDR1 SGHTA and CDR2 FQGNSA. The CDR3 protein is CASIKDGGPGETQYF. DNA of the CDR3: TGTGCCAGCATCAAAGATGGCGGGCCGGGAGAGACCCAGTACTTC.

The chain joins TRBV11-3 to TRBJ2-3; TRBD2 aligns across 7 bases. The V gene end was trimmed by 5 bases and the J gene end by 2 bases; junction bases not matched to a gene: 7. CDR3 length: 15 residues. CDR1 and CDR2 from the germline V gene are SGHNT and YENEEA. For the CDR3, the DNA is TGTGCCAGCAGCCCCCGTCTAGCGGACACAGATACGCAGTATTTT. Protein product: CASSPRLADTDTQYF.

The chain employs TRBV7-2 and TRBJ2-2; unclear D gene. Germline V gene sequence: CDR1 SGHTA, CDR2 FQGNSA. Trimming took off 2 bases at V and 6 bases at J, with 7 bases between the two ends. The CDR3 is 13 amino acids. The CDR3 region has the DNA TGTGCCAGCAGCTTACGACAATCCGGGGAGCTGTTTTTT. Translating gives CASSLRQSGELFF.

The chain uses TRBV7-8 and TRBJ2-7, with 10 positions matching TRBD1. The CDR3 has 15 residues. Germline CDR1 SGHVS, CDR2 FQNEAQ. Trimming took 0 bases from V and 3 from J; bases not matched to a gene: 2. The CDR3 reads CASSLAGTGDYEQYF. Here the CDR3 DNA reads TGTGCCAGCAGCTTAGCCGGGACAGGGGACTACGAGCAGTACTTC.

CDR3 sequence: CASSRDRVGPKNIQYF. The CDR3 DNA reads as TGCGCCAGCAGCCGAGACAGGGTCGGGCCCAAAAACATTCAGTACTTC. The genes are TRBV5-1 and TRBJ2-4, with 7 bases lining up with TRBD1. With 4 bases clipped from V and 2 bases from J, the junction kept 9 bases outside the gene matches. Looked up from germline, CDR1 is SGHRS and CDR2 is YFSETQ. The CDR3 consists of 16 residues.

This clone was recorded a few times. The chain uses TRBV5-1 and TRBJ2-7, with a weak D call TRBD2 (5 bases). CDR3 length: 16 residues. V shed 0 bases and J shed 6 bases, with 19 bases lying between them. Germline loops: CDR1 SGHRS, CDR2 YFSETQ. CDR3 residues: CASSLDNGVSSGEQYF. The CDR3 region has the DNA TGCGCCAGCAGCTTGGATAACGGGGTTTCAAGTGGCGAGCAGTACTTC.

CDR3 coding DNA: TGTGCCAGCAGTTGGCAGGGGGGAGGCACTGAAGCTTTCTTT. It translates to CASSWQGGGTEAFF. The V gene is TRBV28, the J gene TRBJ1-1, with 7 bases fitting TRBD1. Germline trimming cut 4 bases from V and 4 bases from J; bases unmatched to any gene: 6. The CDR3 extends over 14 amino acids. Germline lookup yields CDR1 MDHEN and CDR2 SYDVKM.

This clone was observed once. As DNA, the CDR3 is TGTGCCAGCAGCCTAAGGGCGTTGGGCGGGGGGGCCGGTGAGCAGTTCTTC. Translated: CASSLRALGGGAGEQFF. The V call is TRBV7-2, the J call TRBJ2-1; 9 bases are shared with TRBD2. The CDR3 length is 17 residues. The germline V gene has CDR1 SGHTA and CDR2 FQGNSA. V lost 5 bases and J lost 9; bases outside the gene matches: 17.

This clone occurred a few times. The rearrangement uses TRBV7-2 and TRBJ2-3; D possibly corresponds to TRBD2 (6 bases). Trimming left V 4 bases short and J 4 bases short, with 21 bases between. CDR1 SGHTA and CDR2 FQGNSA come from the germline V gene. CDR3 size: 17 residues. The CDR3 DNA is TGTGCCAGCAGCTCACCCCCCGGGAGCGGGCGGTCAGATACGCAGTATTTT. Its protein product is CASSSPPGSGRSDTQYF.

This clone came up a few times. The chain joins TRBV10-2 to TRBJ2-5, with a possible D match to TRBD2 (5 bases). This CDR3 has 15 residues. V lost 10 bases and J 5 bases, leaving 23 bases between the germline ends. Germline CDR1 reads WSHSY; CDR2 reads SAAADI. CDR3 nucleotides: TGCGCCACCTCCCGCGGGCTAGGGCTCCGGGAGACCCAGTACTTC. Translating gives CATSRGLGLRETQYF.

This chain uses TRBV30 with TRBJ2-5, with 9 bases matching TRBD2. Trimming removed 4 bases from V and 3 bases from J; junction bases left unmatched: 9. In germline, CDR1 is GTSNPN, CDR2 SVGIG (reference sequence). The CDR3 is 15 amino acids. CDR3: CAWISEREEEETQYF. For the CDR3, the DNA is TGTGCCTGGATCAGTGAGCGGGAGGAAGAAGAGACCCAGTACTTC.

DNA of the CDR3: TGTGCCAGCAGCTTAGACAACCGCTATGGCTACACCTTC. Encoded protein: CASSLDNRYGYTF. This rearrangement joins TRBV7-3 to TRBJ1-2, with no clear D. V was trimmed by 2 bases and J by 4 bases, leaving 8 bases between them. This CDR3 has 13 residues. Germline V gene data show CDR1 as SGHTA and CDR2 as FQGTGA.

The V gene is TRBV30, the J gene TRBJ2-1; 8 nucleotides line up with TRBD2. This CDR3 contains 14 residues. The ends lost 1 base at V and 9 bases at J; junction bases unmatched: 8. Germline V gene sequence: CDR1 GTSNPN, CDR2 SVGIG (reference sequence). The CDR3 DNA follows: TGTGCCTGGAGTGCTTTAGCGGGACTTAGTGAGCAGTTCTTC. Its translation: CAWSALAGLSEQFF.

V is TRBV29-1 and J is TRBJ2-7, with 13 bases lining up with TRBD2. Germline V CDR1 and CDR2: SQVTM, ANQGSEA. The CDR3 is 16 amino acids. The junction had 3 bases not matched to a gene; V was cut back by 0 bases and J by 1 base. CDR3 coding DNA: TGCAGCGTTGAAGATTCGGGACTAGCGGGGTCCTACGAGCAGTACTTC. The encoded protein is CSVEDSGLAGSYEQYF.

This chain joins TRBV12-5 and TRBJ1-1, with unresolved D. Germline V gene sequence: CDR1 LGHNT, CDR2 FRNRAP. V was clipped by 3 bases and J by 2 bases, with 7 bases between them. The CDR3 is 13 amino acids. The CDR3 loop reads CASGLNSNTEAFF. DNA of the CDR3: TGTGCTAGTGGTTTAAACAGCAACACTGAAGCTTTCTTT.

This chain links TRBV11-1 with TRBJ2-4; D gene ambiguous. The CDR3 sequence is 16 residues long. Trimming shortened V by 1 base and J by 1 base, and 11 bases separated the two germline ends. Germline CDR1 reads SGHAT; CDR2 reads FQDESV (reference sequence). As DNA, the CDR3 is TGTGCCAGCAGCTTAGACCACAGCCTTGCCAAAAACATTCAGTACTTC. Its translation: CASSLDHSLAKNIQYF. Full variable domain (outside the CDR3, taken from reference TRBV11-1 and TRBJ2-4): EAEVAQSPRYKITEKSQAVAFWCDPISGHATLYWYRQILGQGPELLVQFQDESVVDDSQLPKDRFSAERLKGVDSTLKIQPAELGDSAMYLCASSLDHSLAKNIQYFGAGTRLSVL.

The rearrangement uses TRBV2 and TRBJ1-2; 8 bases are shared with TRBD1. CDR1 is SNHLY and CDR2 is FYNNEI in the germline V gene. This CDR3 spans 14 amino acids. Trimming at V came to 7 bases and at J to 2 bases, leaving 6 bases not matched to a gene. The CDR3 is CASTRTGSNYGYTF. CDR3 nucleotide sequence: TGTGCCAGCACCCGGACAGGGTCGAACTATGGCTACACCTTC.

This clone was seen more than once but under ten times. This sequence joins TRBV27 and TRBJ2-6; a weak D match, TRBD2 (7 bases). Trimming took 5 bases from V and 6 from J, leaving 26 bases between them. There are 19 residues in the CDR3. CDR1 and CDR2 from the germline V gene are MNHEY and SMNVEV (reference sequence). CDR3 sequence reads: CASSRLEGGGGRLANVLTF. CDR3 sequence (DNA): TGTGCCAGCAGTCGGTTGGAAGGGGGGGGTGGGAGGTTGGCCAACGTCCTGACTTTC.

The chain uses TRBV9 and TRBJ2-5; 15 positions agree with TRBD2. J was trimmed by 3 bases and V by 3 bases; bases with no gene match: 15. The CDR3 contains 20 residues. CDR1 is SGDLS and CDR2 is YYNGEE in the germline V gene. In DNA, the CDR3 is TGTGCCAGCAGCGAAAACATTTGGACTAGCGGGAGGGATTCGGAAGAGACCCAGTACTTC. This codes for CASSENIWTSGRDSEETQYF.

The rearrangement joins TRBV7-2 to TRBJ1-3, with D unresolved. The germline CDR1 and CDR2 sequences are SGHTA and FQGNSA. This CDR3 spans 15 amino acids. V dropped 5 bases and J dropped 0 bases, with 11 bases sitting between them. The CDR3 region has the DNA TGTGCCAGCAGCAAAGATTACAACTCTGGAAACACCATATATTTT. Its protein product is CASSKDYNSGNTIYF.

This chain links TRBV30 with TRBJ2-6; TRBD1 might be the D (6 bases). Trimming stripped 2 bases from V and 0 bases from J, with 8 bases between. Germline lookup yields CDR1 GTSNPN and CDR2 SVGIG (reference sequence). The CDR3 has 15 residues. CDR3 sequence: CAWSIGGSGANVLTF. The CDR3 DNA reads as TGTGCCTGGAGTATAGGGGGCTCTGGGGCCAACGTCCTGACTTTC.

The chain uses TRBV9 and TRBJ1-4; no clear D gene. V was trimmed by 4 bases and J by 0 bases, leaving 13 bases between them. Germline V gene sequence: CDR1 SGDLS, CDR2 YYNGEE. The CDR3 runs 16 residues. CDR3 region: CASSPPGGTTNEKLFF. CDR3 DNA sequence: TGTGCCAGCAGCCCTCCCGGCGGGACAACTAATGAAAAACTGTTTTTT.

This clone was observed a few times. The rearrangement links TRBV7-9 to TRBJ2-4; no clear D. Germline values: CDR1 SEHNR, CDR2 FQNEAQ (reference sequence). The length of the CDR3 is 13 residues. V was cut by 5 bases and J by 0 bases, with 5 bases left in between. CDR3 in amino acids: CASSPLAKNIQYF. The CDR3 coding sequence is TGTGCCAGCAGCCCATTAGCCAAAAACATTCAGTACTTC.

This clone was picked up a small number of times. The rearrangement links TRBV27 to TRBJ2-1; D remains ambiguous. Trimming took 0 bases from V and 8 from J, leaving 8 bases between them. This CDR3 spans 13 amino acids. Germline V gene lookup returns CDR1 MNHEY and CDR2 SMNVEV (reference sequence). This CDR3 reads CASSLSRSHEQFF. CDR3 nucleotides: TGTGCCAGCAGTTTATCGCGGAGCCATGAGCAGTTCTTC.

The chain joins TRBV28 to TRBJ2-5; 11 nucleotides line up with TRBD2. The CDR3 is 14 residues long. J lost 2 bases, V lost 6 bases, and 2 bases had no gene match. Germline V lookup: CDR1 MDHEN, CDR2 SYDVKM. The CDR3 DNA follows: TGTGCCAGCAGAATAGCGGGAGGGCAAGAGACCCAGTACTTC. It translates to CASRIAGGQETQYF.

The chain links TRBV2 to TRBJ2-1; 8 nucleotides match TRBD2. V trimming: 7 bases; J trimming: 8 bases; junction bases outside the gene matches: 10. The CDR3 has 14 residues. Germline assignment: CDR1 SNHLY and CDR2 FYNNEI. The CDR3 reads CASNRRTSIDEQFF. The CDR3 DNA follows: TGTGCCAGCAATCGCAGGACTAGCATCGATGAGCAGTTCTTC. The full variable domain, completed using reference TRBV2 and TRBJ2-1, is EPEVTQTPSHQVTQMGQEVILRCVPISNHLYFYWYRQILGQKVEFLVSFYNNEISEKSEIFDDQFSVERPDGSNFTLKIRSTKLEDSAMYFCASNRRTSIDEQFFGPGTRLTVL.

In this sample, this clone turned up a few times. The rearrangement joins TRBV7-3 to TRBJ2-2; tentatively, D is TRBD2 (6 bases). Trimming took off 4 bases at V and 0 bases at J, with 9 bases between the two ends. The CDR3 spans 15 residues. The germline CDR1 and CDR2 sequences are SGHTA and FQGTGA. CDR3 residues: CASSSSSANTGELFF. For the CDR3, the DNA is TGTGCCAGCAGCTCATCTAGCGCGAACACCGGGGAGCTGTTTTTT. The whole variable domain, remainder taken from reference TRBV7-3 and TRBJ2-2, is GAGVSQTPSNKVTEKGKYVELRCDPISGHTALYWYRQSLGQGPEFLIYFQGTGAADDSGLPNDRFFAVRPEGSVSTLKIQRTERGDSAVYLCASSSSSANTGELFFGEGSRLTVL.